One and the same sample provided the 30 T cell receptor beta chains below, sequenced in a study of CD8 T cells in Susac syndrome. RNA was extracted with the RNeasy kit, and a quantity of roughly 0.5 to 1 ug was reverse transcribed using random hexamers. TCRdb re-called the immunoSEQ multiplex PCR reads through MiXCR, storing one row per CDR3 protein. The table has more than 95,000 distinct CDR3 sequences, 93% seen once. Source material: CD8+ T cells from PBMCs. These receptors all stem from a human donor with multiple sclerosis.

The CDR3 region is CATPRDKGHEQYF. For the CDR3, the DNA is TGTGCCACGCCCCGGGACAAGGGACACGAGCAGTACTTC. The chain combines TRBV6-1 with TRBJ2-7; D is perhaps TRBD1 (6 bases). The CDR3 extends over 13 amino acids. Germline CDR1 reads MNHNS; CDR2 reads SASEGT. The V gene lost 10 bases and the J gene lost 5 bases, with 18 bases spanning the gap.

The chain has TRBV7-9 and TRBJ2-4; 7 nucleotides agree with TRBD2. J gave up 5 bases and V 0 bases, and 10 bases lay outside the gene matches. Germline lookup yields CDR1 SEHNR and CDR2 FQNEAQ (reference sequence). The CDR3 totals 17 residues. The CDR3 sequence is CASSLAASGSTQNIQYF. The CDR3 DNA reads TGTGCCAGCAGCTTAGCCGCTAGCGGAAGCACCCAAAACATTCAGTACTTC.

The chain is built from TRBV4-2 and TRBJ2-7; 8 bases are shared with TRBD2. The CDR3 covers 13 residues. The J segment lost 6 bases and the V segment lost 0 bases, leaving 1 base of the junction unmatched. Germline CDR1 reads LGHNA; CDR2 reads YNFKEQ. In nucleotides, the CDR3 is TGTGCCAGCAGCCAAGATACTAGCGGCGAGCAGTACGTC. Protein product: CASSQDTSGEQYV.

This sequence joins TRBV7-9 and TRBJ2-3; D may be TRBD2 (6 bases). The CDR3 runs to 12 residues. Germline V lookup: CDR1 SEHNR, CDR2 FQNEAQ (reference sequence). Trimming cost V 4 bases and J 13 bases, with 15 bases left between them. CDR3 bases: TGTGCCAGCAGCTCCACAAGGAGGGGCGAGTATTTT. As protein: CASSSTRRGEYF.

This clonotype has a single count. The chain uses TRBV19 and TRBJ1-5, with D perhaps TRBD1 (5 bases). CDR1 is LNHDA, CDR2 SQIVND, per germline (reference sequence). This CDR3 has 13 amino acids. The V gene lost 3 bases and the J gene lost 7 bases, with 10 bases spanning the gap. The CDR3: CASSMQGIQPQHF. The CDR3 DNA is TGTGCCAGTAGTATGCAGGGTATCCAGCCCCAGCATTTT.

The chain has TRBV9 and TRBJ2-3; D is perhaps TRBD2 (5 bases). CDR1 and CDR2 (germline): SGDLS, YYNGEE. CDR3 length equals 12 residues. The ends were cut back, 5 bases at V and 4 bases at J, with 8 bases in the middle. CDR3 nucleotide sequence: TGTGCCAGCAGTGCGGGCTCAGATACGCAGTATTTT. Its protein is CASSAGSDTQYF.

This sequence joins TRBV10-2 and TRBJ2-3; D unresolved. This CDR3 is 11 amino acids long. Germline V gives CDR1 WSHSY, CDR2 SAAADI. V was shortened by 10 bases and J by 1 base, with 6 bases between the two germline ends. The CDR3 DNA follows: TGCGCCACCCAGGGCACAGATACGCAGTATTTT. Protein product: CATQGTDTQYF.

The chain has TRBV4-1 and TRBJ1-1, with D uncertain. V was pared by 0 bases and J by 1 base, with 12 bases between. CDR3 length: 16 residues. Germline-derived CDR1 and CDR2 are MGHRA and YSYEKL. Here the CDR3 reads CASSQDRISGNTEAFF. The CDR3 DNA reads TGCGCCAGCAGCCAAGATCGAATCTCGGGGAACACTGAAGCTTTCTTT.

The chain couples TRBV28 to TRBJ2-7; 9 positions agree with TRBD1. The CDR3 spans 15 residues. The junction had 11 bases not matched to a gene; V was cut back by 4 bases and J by 7 bases. CDR1 is MDHEN and CDR2 is SYDVKM in the germline V gene. This CDR3 is CASSSPDRGSLEQYF. The DNA of the CDR3 is TGTGCCAGCAGTTCCCCGGACAGGGGATCTTTGGAGCAGTACTTC.

The gene calls are TRBV16 and TRBJ2-1; 13 positions match TRBD2. V was pared by 3 bases and J by 4 bases, with 9 bases of the junction left unmatched. CDR1 and CDR2 (germline): KGHSY, FQNENV. This CDR3 contains 18 residues. The CDR3 nucleotides are TGTGCCAGCAGCCATGGGACTAGCGGGATGAAGGTATACAATGAGCAGTTCTTC. It translates to CASSHGTSGMKVYNEQFF.

The rearrangement uses TRBV6-5 and TRBJ2-1; D possibly corresponds to TRBD1 (5 bases). V gave up 2 bases and J gave up 7 bases, with 9 bases separating them. Germline lookup yields CDR1 MNHEY and CDR2 SVGAGI. This CDR3 has 13 residues. The CDR3 nucleotides are TGTGCCAGCAGTTACAACAGGCTAAATGAGCAGTTCTTC. Translated: CASSYNRLNEQFF.

V is TRBV20-1 and J is TRBJ1-5; TRBD1 is a possible D gene (6 bases). The germline V gene encodes CDR1 DFQATT and CDR2 SNEGSKA (reference sequence). V dropped 6 bases and J dropped 5 bases, with 17 bases sitting between them. The CDR3 has 14 residues. CDR3 nucleotide sequence: TGCAGTGCCCGGGGGGCTATGGAGGATCAGCCCCAGCATTTT. This sequence encodes CSARGAMEDQPQHF.

The chain employs TRBV20-1 and TRBJ1-5, with a tentative D call TRBD1 (6 bases). Germline V gives CDR1 DFQATT, CDR2 SNEGSKA (reference sequence). V was shortened by 4 bases and J by 2 bases, with 15 bases between the two germline ends. This CDR3 has 15 amino acids. The CDR3 loop is CSATPQGMGNQPQHF. CDR3 DNA: TGCAGTGCTACCCCCCAGGGGATGGGCAATCAGCCCCAGCATTTT.

J is TRBJ2-1 and V is TRBV11-3; D remains ambiguous. This CDR3 is 15 amino acids long. The V gene lost 6 bases and the J gene lost 4 bases, with 16 bases spanning the gap. Germline V gene lookup returns CDR1 SGHNT and CDR2 YENEEA. For the CDR3, the DNA is TGTGCCAGCAGTTCAATGGAACAGAATTACAATGAGCAGTTCTTC. Residues: CASSSMEQNYNEQFF.

The gene calls are TRBV4-1 and TRBJ2-3, with D tentatively TRBD1 (5 bases). V shed 0 bases and J shed 0 bases, with 7 bases lying between them. CDR3 length: 15 residues. Per the germline V gene, CDR1 is MGHRA and CDR2 is YSYEKL. CDR3 nucleotides: TGCGCCAGCAGCCAAGAGGGGCCTAGCACAGATACGCAGTATTTT. The encoded protein is CASSQEGPSTDTQYF.

V usage is TRBV7-9 and J usage is TRBJ1-2, with D unresolved. From germline, CDR1 is SEHNR and CDR2 FQNEAQ (reference sequence). The CDR3 runs 16 residues. V lost 5 bases, J lost 3 bases, and 19 bases lay in between. The DNA of the CDR3 is TGTGCCAGCAGCCCTTGGGGATCCGAAAAAGACTATGGCTACACCTTC. Amino acid sequence: CASSPWGSEKDYGYTF. The full variable domain, rest sourced from reference TRBV7-9 and TRBJ1-2, is DTGVSQNPRHKITKRGQNVTFRCDPISEHNRLYWYRQTLGQGPEFLTYFQNEAQLEKSRLLSDRFSAERPKGSFSTLEIQRTEQGDSAMYLCASSPWGSEKDYGYTFGSGTRLTVV.

V and J are TRBV7-2 and TRBJ2-7; D is possibly TRBD1 (6 bases). Looked up from germline, CDR1 is SGHTA and CDR2 is FQGNSA. The CDR3 length is 14 residues. Between the trimmed V and J ends, which lost 3 bases and 4 bases, there was a span of 13 bases. For the CDR3, the DNA is TGTGCCAGCAGCTTGGCCGGGACATCTTACGAGCAGTACGTC. Its translation is CASSLAGTSYEQYV.

The gene calls are TRBV4-1 and TRBJ2-1; no firm D call. CDR1 is MGHRA and CDR2 is YSYEKL in the germline V gene. CDR3 size: 13 residues. The germline V and J ends were trimmed by 4 bases and 4 bases, with 8 bases remaining between them. The CDR3 loop is CASSPREYNEQFF. The CDR3, as DNA: TGCGCCAGCAGCCCCAGAGAATACAATGAGCAGTTCTTC.

This clonotype was counted a few times. The rearrangement uses TRBV15 and TRBJ2-7; 10 bases are shared with TRBD1. CDR1 and CDR2 from the germline V gene are LNHNV and YYDKDF (reference sequence). The CDR3 is 14 amino acids. Germline trimming cut 5 bases from V and 3 bases from J; bases unmatched to any gene: 4. The DNA of the CDR3 is TGTGCCACCAGCGCCCGGGACAGGGGCTACGAGCAGTACTTC. It is translated as CATSARDRGYEQYF.

The rearrangement joins TRBV7-2 to TRBJ1-2, with D unclear. This CDR3 region has 14 residues. Trimming left V 1 base short and J 8 bases short, with 14 bases between. The V gene's germline CDR1 is SGHTA and CDR2 FQGNSA. DNA for the CDR3: TGTGCCAGCAGCTTAGTTAGCCGGGTGGGAGGCTACACCTTC. It specifies CASSLVSRVGGYTF.

This clonotype was picked up one time. This chain links TRBV5-1 with TRBJ2-6; possibly TRBD1 or TRBD2 for D (5 bases each). The CDR3 runs to 19 residues. Trimming shortened V by 2 bases and J by 0 bases, and 18 bases separated the two germline ends. The germline V gene encodes CDR1 SGHRS and CDR2 YFSETQ. The chain's CDR3 is CASSLRGPPGRSGANVLTF. CDR3 bases: TGCGCCAGCAGCTTACGAGGGCCCCCGGGGCGCTCTGGGGCCAACGTCCTGACTTTC. The variable domain in full, completed from reference TRBV5-1 and TRBJ2-6, reads KAGVTQTPRYLIKTRGQQVTLSCSPISGHRSVSWYQQTPGQGLQFLFEYFSETQRNKGNFPGRFSGRQFSNSRSEMNVSTLELGDSALYLCASSLRGPPGRSGANVLTFGAGSRLTVL.

The rearrangement uses TRBV6-5 and TRBJ2-7, with 10 bases aligning to TRBD2. CDR3 length equals 14 residues. Germline V gives CDR1 MNHEY, CDR2 SVGAGI. The J segment lost 9 bases and the V segment lost 5 bases, leaving 10 bases of the junction unmatched. Here the CDR3 reads CASSERGGVSVQYF. CDR3 in DNA: TGTGCCAGCAGTGAGCGGGGGGGAGTTTCTGTGCAGTACTTC.

CDR3 region: CASSWTDHGYTF. The DNA of the CDR3 is TGTGCCAGTAGTTGGACGGACCACGGCTACACCTTC. The gene calls are TRBV19 and TRBJ1-2; no definite D call. The CDR3 has 12 amino acids. From germline, CDR1 is LNHDA and CDR2 SQIVND (reference sequence). The V end was cut by 5 bases, the J end by 8 bases, with 12 bases between.

This clonotype was recorded only once. The gene calls are TRBV5-4 and TRBJ2-3; D unclear. The CDR3 has 14 amino acids. CDR1 and CDR2 (germline): SGHNT, YYREEE (reference sequence). With 5 bases removed from V and 1 base from J, the gap between germline ends came to 11 bases. CDR3 region: CASREGPRTDTQYF. The CDR3 coding sequence is TGTGCCAGCAGGGAAGGGCCCCGCACAGATACGCAGTATTTT.

The gene calls are TRBV9 and TRBJ2-1, with TRBD2 matching over 7 bases. Germline-derived CDR1 and CDR2 are SGDLS and YYNGEE. Germline trimming cut 4 bases from V and 4 bases from J; bases unmatched to any gene: 8. The CDR3 contains 15 residues. The CDR3 DNA reads as TGTGCCAGCAGCCATCGGGGGGTCAGTTACAATGAGCAGTTCTTC. As protein: CASSHRGVSYNEQFF.

This chain connects TRBV11-2 to TRBJ1-1, with 11 bases lining up with TRBD1. The CDR3 consists of 17 residues. Germline CDR1 SGHAT, CDR2 FQNNGV. V was clipped by 6 bases and J by 3 bases; unmatched bases: 12. CDR3 sequence (DNA): TGTGCCAGCAGAAGCGTGGGACAGGGGGAGATTGACACTGAAGCTTTCTTT. Protein product: CASRSVGQGEIDTEAFF.

The sample holds one count of this clonotype. This chain connects TRBV20-1 to TRBJ2-3, with TRBD2 matching over 8 bases. The germline CDR1 and CDR2 sequences are DFQATT and SNEGSKA (reference sequence). J gave up 0 bases and V 3 bases, and 11 bases lay outside the gene matches. The CDR3 runs 17 residues. Here the CDR3 reads CSARDAGGLPSTDTQYF. CDR3 nucleotide sequence: TGCAGTGCTAGGGATGCGGGGGGACTCCCTAGCACAGATACGCAGTATTTT.

This rearrangement joins TRBV4-1 to TRBJ2-3, with TRBD2 matching over 7 bases. The CDR3 length is 15 residues. Germline-derived CDR1 and CDR2 are MGHRA and YSYEKL. The trim removed 4 bases at V and 2 bases at J, leaving 6 bases unmatched. The CDR3, as DNA: TGCGCCAGCAGCCGTCTAGCGGAGCCCACAGATACGCAGTATTTT. Its translation is CASSRLAEPTDTQYF.

The chain employs TRBV19 and TRBJ1-5; 8 bases align to TRBD1. V lost 1 base and J lost 7; bases outside the gene matches: 6. The CDR3 sequence is 15 residues long. Germline V gene lookup returns CDR1 LNHDA and CDR2 SQIVND (reference sequence). CDR3: CASSIGTGPGQPQHF. In DNA form, the CDR3 reads TGTGCCAGTAGTATAGGGACAGGGCCGGGGCAGCCCCAGCATTTT.

This clonotype was recorded once. This chain uses TRBV9 with TRBJ2-2, with 10 bases aligning to TRBD1. With V trimmed by 5 bases and J by 6 bases, 7 bases remained unmatched. Germline CDR1 is SGDLS and CDR2 is YYNGEE. This CDR3 comprises 15 residues. This CDR3 is CASRRGTGDSGELFF. The DNA of the CDR3 is TGTGCCAGCAGGAGGGGGACAGGGGATTCCGGGGAGCTGTTTTTT.